The table lists the clone carrying this TCR beta chain with a few counts. As yet, its antigen is unknown. These data come from a study of T cells after yellow fever vaccination. A universal primer site and UMIs were added as TCR cDNA was made by 5'RACE template switching. TCRdb reprocessed the 5' RACE reads with MiXCR, giving one entry per CDR3 protein. The repertoire holds just under 600,000 distinct CDR3 sequences, about 13% seen once, with 11% to 15% in the top ten. CDR3 size: 17 residues. The V end was cut by 6 bases, the J end by 5 bases, with 22 bases between. Germline CDR1 reads MDHEN; CDR2 reads SYDVKM. The study, taken as a whole, reports: A small share of clonotypes appeared in both CD4 and CD8 compartments. Repertoires sorted by FACS could include abundant clonotypes that are contaminants from the bulk population. Weaker overall, the secondary response nonetheless peaked faster (day 5 versus 15).

This chain uses TRBV28 with TRBJ2-2, with D perhaps given as TRBD1 or TRBD2 (5 bases each). The material sequenced was PBMCs, taken on the day of the yellow fever booster vaccination. This clonotype was sampled from a man aged 30 to 45 who received the YFV17D yellow fever vaccine. In DNA form, the CDR3 reads TGTGCCAGCAGACCCGGGGCTTCCGGGACGGTGACCGGGGAGCTGTTTTTT. Translation: CASRPGASGTVTGELFF.